The T cell receptor beta chain under discussion was sequenced for a study of cytomegalovirus exposure and HLA in healthy donors. Study at large: There were under 130 million unique TCR beta sequences, drawn from about 179 million T cells, in an earlier analysis.

Vbeta (60) and Jbeta (13) primers were used in the PCR. The protocol was immunoSEQ multiplex PCR, while the TCRdb copy is restricted to in-frame clones and leaves out a portion. The table includes around 120,000 clones, around 81% detected once. Study conclusions and caveats: Accurate prediction of HLA-A and HLA-B alleles (for most subjects) was reportedly achieved from TCR beta sequences. The authors listed roughly 150 TCR beta chains as cytomegalovirus-associated.

This CDR3 is built from 13 residues. J gave up 0 bases and V 6 bases, and 1 base lay outside the gene matches. Germline values: CDR1 SNHLY, CDR2 FYNNEI. This clone was seen a few times. The antigen is not known. This cohort consisted of healthy bone marrow donors. Sequencing used PBMCs. The sequence came from a young man in good health and CMV-seronegative. J is TRBJ1-1 and V is TRBV2; the match to TRBD1 covers 7 bases. The CDR3 sequence is CASRGQMNTEAFF. CDR3 bases: TGTGCCAGCAGGGGACAGATGAACACTGAAGCTTTCTTT.